This is a list of T cell receptor beta chains from one sample in a study of Ad26.COV2.S vaccination and SARS-CoV-2 variants. The protocol was immunoSEQ multiplex PCR, while the TCRdb copy is restricted to in-frame clones and leaves out a portion. In the table there are approximately 500,000 clones, approximately 88% of which are singletons. The sequences come from peripheral blood, collected in a trial of Ad26.COV2.S vaccine versus placebo. The source is a person aged 18 to 65 who received the Ad26.COV2.S COVID-19 vaccine or a placebo. CDR3s include the opening cysteine and the closing phenylalanine or tryptophan. A D gene is named only where the DNA matches it firmly. The size field is filled for only some rows; it gives once, few, many or a size class.

V gene: TRBV28; clone size: once; D gene: .; CDR3 length: 15; J gene: TRBJ2-2; CDR3 DNA: TGTGCCAGCGTTCCGGGGGACTTCTCCACCGGGGAGCTGTTTTTT; CDR3 protein: CASVPGDFSTGELFF
V gene: TRBV15; clone size: once; D gene: .; CDR3 length: 11; J gene: TRBJ1-2; CDR3 DNA: TGTGCCACCAGCATGAACCCGGGCTACACCTTC; CDR3 protein: CATSMNPGYTF
V gene: TRBV3-1/TRBV3-2; clone size: once; D gene: .; CDR3 length: 15; J gene: TRBJ1-1; CDR3 DNA: TGTGCCAGCAGCCATGATCGCCCCCGCAGGGGATCAGCTTTCTTT; CDR3 protein: CASSHDRPRRGSAFF
V gene: TRBV15; clone size: .; D gene: .; CDR3 length: 14; J gene: TRBJ1-2; CDR3 DNA: TGTGCCACCAGCAGTGGTACAGGTCCGGACGGCTACACCTTC; CDR3 protein: CATSSGTGPDGYTF
V gene: TRBV5-1; clone size: .; D gene: .; CDR3 length: 15; J gene: TRBJ2-3; CDR3 DNA: TGCGCCAGCAGCCCCCAACCAACCGGCACAGATACGCAGTATTTT; CDR3 protein: CASSPQPTGTDTQYF
V gene: TRBV30; clone size: .; D gene: .; CDR3 length: 13; J gene: TRBJ1-1; CDR3 DNA: TGTGCCTGGAGTGTACGGGGGAACACTGAAGCTTTCTTT; CDR3 protein: CAWSVRGNTEAFF
V gene: TRBV5-6; clone size: .; D gene: .; CDR3 length: 13; J gene: TRBJ2-2; CDR3 DNA: TGTGCCAGCAGCTCCCCGGACACCGGGGAGCTGTTTTTT; CDR3 protein: CASSSPDTGELFF
V gene: TRBV6-5; clone size: once; D gene: .; CDR3 length: 13; J gene: TRBJ1-1; CDR3 DNA: TGTGCCAGCATGTTAAAGCGAAACACTGAAGCTTTCTTT; CDR3 protein: CASMLKRNTEAFF
V gene: TRBV18; clone size: .; D gene: TRBD2; CDR3 length: 18; J gene: TRBJ2-1; CDR3 DNA: TGTGCCAGCTCACCACCGGTGTCTAGCGGGAGGTATGTCAATGAGCAGTTCTTC; CDR3 protein: CASSPPVSSGRYVNEQFF
V gene: TRBV5-5; clone size: .; D gene: .; CDR3 length: 16; J gene: TRBJ2-2; CDR3 DNA: TGTGCCAGCAGCTTGGTGGTCGGCACGAACACCGGGGAGCTGTTTTTT; CDR3 protein: CASSLVVGTNTGELFF
V gene: TRBV5-1; clone size: .; D gene: TRBD2; CDR3 length: 14; J gene: TRBJ2-3; CDR3 DNA: TGCGCCAGCAGGACTAGCGGGAGTACAGATACGCAGTATTTT; CDR3 protein: CASRTSGSTDTQYF
V gene: TRBV25-1; clone size: .; D gene: TRBD1; CDR3 length: 15; J gene: TRBJ1-2; CDR3 DNA: TGTGCCAGCAGTGCCCGGGACAGTTACTTCTATGGCTACACCTTC; CDR3 protein: CASSARDSYFYGYTF
V gene: TRBV6-5; clone size: .; D gene: TRBD1; CDR3 length: 14; J gene: TRBJ1-1; CDR3 DNA: TGTGCCAGCAGTTGGGGGACAGGGTCGTCTGAAGCTTTCTTT; CDR3 protein: CASSWGTGSSEAFF
V gene: TRBV14; clone size: .; D gene: .; CDR3 length: 13; J gene: TRBJ2-4; CDR3 DNA: TGTGCCAGCAGCCGGACCGCTTCCTCCCTTCAGTACTTC; CDR3 protein: CASSRTASSLQYF
V gene: TRBV6-2/TRBV6-3; clone size: .; D gene: TRBD2; CDR3 length: 17; J gene: TRBJ2-2; CDR3 DNA: TGTGCCAGCAGTGACTTCCTAGCGGGAGAAAACACCGGGGAGCTGTTTTTT; CDR3 protein: CASSDFLAGENTGELFF
V gene: TRBV28; clone size: few; D gene: .; CDR3 length: 14; J gene: TRBJ2-7; CDR3 DNA: TGTGCCAGCAGTTTGTTAGGAACATCCTACGAGCAGTACTTC; CDR3 protein: CASSLLGTSYEQYF
V gene: TRBV18; clone size: .; D gene: .; CDR3 length: 13; J gene: TRBJ2-1; CDR3 DNA: TGTGCCAGCTCACCAACCCAGGGGTCTGAGCAGTTCTTC; CDR3 protein: CASSPTQGSEQFF
V gene: TRBV7-2; clone size: .; D gene: TRBD2; CDR3 length: 15; J gene: TRBJ2-1; CDR3 DNA: TGTGCCAGCAGCTTAGTGACTAGCGGGAGCGATGAGCAGTTCTTC; CDR3 protein: CASSLVTSGSDEQFF
V gene: TRBV5-1; clone size: few; D gene: .; CDR3 length: 14; J gene: TRBJ1-6; CDR3 DNA: TGCGCCAGCAGCTCGCAGGGCCAGGGGTCACCCCTCCACTTT; CDR3 protein: CASSSQGQGSPLHF
V gene: TRBV30; clone size: .; D gene: .; CDR3 length: 12; J gene: TRBJ1-2; CDR3 DNA: TGTGCCTGGAGTCAGAGTTTGGGTGGCTACACCTTC; CDR3 protein: CAWSQSLGGYTF
V gene: TRBV24-1; clone size: .; D gene: .; CDR3 length: 15; J gene: TRBJ2-3; CDR3 DNA: TGTGCCACCAGGGGGACCCCACCCGCCCCAGATACGCAGTATTTT; CDR3 protein: CATRGTPPAPDTQYF
V gene: TRBV29-1; clone size: .; D gene: .; CDR3 length: 13; J gene: TRBJ1-1; CDR3 DNA: TGCAGCGGGCAGGGACTATATCTAACTGAAGCTTTCTTT; CDR3 protein: CSGQGLYLTEAFF
V gene: TRBV19; clone size: .; D gene: TRBD1; CDR3 length: 15; J gene: TRBJ1-5; CDR3 DNA: TGTGCCAGTAGAGCTACAGGGGGCGCGGGTCAGCCCCAGCATTTT; CDR3 protein: CASRATGGAGQPQHF
V gene: TRBV2; clone size: .; D gene: .; CDR3 length: 14; J gene: TRBJ1-5; CDR3 DNA: TGTGCCAGCAGTGAATGGGTCGGCAATCAGCCCCAGCATTTT; CDR3 protein: CASSEWVGNQPQHF
V gene: TRBV7-2; clone size: .; D gene: .; CDR3 length: 14; J gene: TRBJ1-2; CDR3 DNA: TGTGCCAGCAGCTTAGTGGCTTCCATCTATGGCTACACCTTC; CDR3 protein: CASSLVASIYGYTF
V gene: TRBV13; clone size: .; D gene: TRBD1; CDR3 length: 15; J gene: TRBJ1-1; CDR3 DNA: TGTGCCAGCAGCTCTCGGACAGGGGCGAACACTGAAGCTTTCTTT; CDR3 protein: CASSSRTGANTEAFF
V gene: TRBV5-1; clone size: .; D gene: TRBD1; CDR3 length: 16; J gene: TRBJ2-4; CDR3 DNA: TGCGCCAGCAGCTTGGGTCAGGGGGTAGGCAAAAACATTCAGTACTTC; CDR3 protein: CASSLGQGVGKNIQYF
V gene: TRBV28; clone size: .; D gene: TRBD2; CDR3 length: 15; J gene: TRBJ2-1; CDR3 DNA: TGTGCCAGCAGGATGACTAGCGGGACTGTTAATGAGCAGTTCTTC; CDR3 protein: CASRMTSGTVNEQFF
V gene: TRBV5-4; clone size: .; D gene: TRBD2; CDR3 length: 15; J gene: TRBJ2-1; CDR3 DNA: TGTGCCAGCAGCACCGGGACTAGCGGGAGGGGTGAGCAGTTCTTC; CDR3 protein: CASSTGTSGRGEQFF
V gene: TRBV3-1/TRBV3-2; clone size: .; D gene: TRBD2; CDR3 length: 20; J gene: TRBJ2-5; CDR3 DNA: TGTGCCAGCAGCCCCAAGCCCACTAGCGGGAGATTTTGGGGGCAAGAGACCCAGTACTTC; CDR3 protein: CASSPKPTSGRFWGQETQYF
V gene: TRBV28; clone size: .; D gene: .; CDR3 length: 11; J gene: TRBJ2-7; CDR3 DNA: TGTGCCAGCAGCCGCCGACAGGAGCAGTACTTC; CDR3 protein: CASSRRQEQYF
V gene: TRBV9; clone size: .; D gene: TRBD1; CDR3 length: 15; J gene: TRBJ1-4; CDR3 DNA: TGTGCCAGCAGCGAGGGGGGACAGGCTAATGAAAAACTGTTTTTT; CDR3 protein: CASSEGGQANEKLFF
V gene: TRBV6-6; clone size: .; D gene: .; CDR3 length: 13; J gene: TRBJ1-1; CDR3 DNA: TGTGCCAGCAGTTCCCAGGGAAACACTGAAGCTTTCTTT; CDR3 protein: CASSSQGNTEAFF
V gene: TRBV5-1; clone size: .; D gene: TRBD1; CDR3 length: 15; J gene: TRBJ2-7; CDR3 DNA: TGCGCCAGCAGCTTTAAATGGGGACAGGGGCACGAGCAGTACTTC; CDR3 protein: CASSFKWGQGHEQYF
V gene: TRBV19; clone size: .; D gene: .; CDR3 length: 13; J gene: TRBJ1-4; CDR3 DNA: TGTGCCAGTCCCCCGCCGGGGGGTGAAAAACTGTTTTTT; CDR3 protein: CASPPPGGEKLFF
V gene: TRBV5-1; clone size: few; D gene: TRBD2; CDR3 length: 15; J gene: TRBJ2-7; CDR3 DNA: TGCGCCAGCAGCTCCCGGGGGGTTGGATCCTACGAGCAGTACTTC; CDR3 protein: CASSSRGVGSYEQYF
V gene: TRBV28; clone size: .; D gene: .; CDR3 length: 15; J gene: TRBJ1-2; CDR3 DNA: TGTGCCAGCAACATTGGGGGCAGGGGAGACTATGGCTACACCTTC; CDR3 protein: CASNIGGRGDYGYTF
V gene: TRBV5-1; clone size: .; D gene: .; CDR3 length: 15; J gene: TRBJ2-2; CDR3 DNA: TGCGCCAGCAGCAGTTCGGGACACAACACCGGGGAGCTGTTTTTT; CDR3 protein: CASSSSGHNTGELFF
V gene: TRBV10-3; clone size: few; D gene: TRBD1; CDR3 length: 16; J gene: TRBJ2-7; CDR3 DNA: TGTGCCATCAGTGGAGAACCGGGACAGGGGGCAAGCGAGCAGTACTTC; CDR3 protein: CAISGEPGQGASEQYF
V gene: TRBV19; clone size: .; D gene: .; CDR3 length: 11; J gene: TRBJ2-1; CDR3 DNA: TGTGCCAGTAGTATTGGCGATGAGCAGTTCTTC; CDR3 protein: CASSIGDEQFF
V gene: TRBV7-8; clone size: few; D gene: .; CDR3 length: 13; J gene: TRBJ2-7; CDR3 DNA: TGTGCCAGCAGCCTGATGGTGTTCGGCGAGCAGTACTTC; CDR3 protein: CASSLMVFGEQYF
V gene: TRBV13; clone size: .; D gene: .; CDR3 length: 15; J gene: TRBJ1-1; CDR3 DNA: TGTGCCAGCAGCTTGGGGGCAAGGGGGAACACTGAAGCTTTCTTT; CDR3 protein: CASSLGARGNTEAFF
V gene: TRBV7-8; clone size: .; D gene: .; CDR3 length: 16; J gene: TRBJ1-5; CDR3 DNA: TGTGCCAGCAGCTCGCAAGGGAAGCTTAGCAATCAGCCCCAGCATTTT; CDR3 protein: CASSSQGKLSNQPQHF
V gene: TRBV7-3; clone size: .; D gene: .; CDR3 length: 15; J gene: TRBJ2-1; CDR3 DNA: TGTGCCAGCAGCTTAGGTGCTCCTTCCTACAATGAGCAGTTCTTC; CDR3 protein: CASSLGAPSYNEQFF
V gene: TRBV20-1; clone size: .; D gene: .; CDR3 length: 17; J gene: TRBJ1-6; CDR3 DNA: TGCAGTGCCAGTAGCAGCGCCCGGACAGCCCTTAATTCACCCCTCCACTTT; CDR3 protein: CSASSSARTALNSPLHF
V gene: TRBV28; clone size: .; D gene: .; CDR3 length: 16; J gene: TRBJ2-1; CDR3 DNA: TGTGCCAGCAGTTCGGTCTCTTCCCGCTCCTACAATGAGCAGTTCTTC; CDR3 protein: CASSSVSSRSYNEQFF
V gene: TRBV28; clone size: .; D gene: TRBD1; CDR3 length: 13; J gene: TRBJ1-6; CDR3 DNA: TGTGCCACGTTTCGGACAGGGGATTCACCCCTCCACTTT; CDR3 protein: CATFRTGDSPLHF
V gene: TRBV6-4; clone size: .; D gene: .; CDR3 length: 13; J gene: TRBJ2-2; CDR3 DNA: TGTGCCAGCAGTGACACAGTCGTCGGGGAGCTGTTTTTT; CDR3 protein: CASSDTVVGELFF
V gene: TRBV4-2; clone size: .; D gene: TRBD2; CDR3 length: 16; J gene: TRBJ2-1; CDR3 DNA: TGTGCCAGCAGCGCCCCGGAGGGAGGGCCCCCCCGTGAGCAGTTCTTC; CDR3 protein: CASSAPEGGPPREQFF
V gene: TRBV18; clone size: once; D gene: .; CDR3 length: 15; J gene: TRBJ1-4; CDR3 DNA: TGTGCCAGCTCACCACGGGGGGCAACTAATGAAAAACTGTTTTTT; CDR3 protein: CASSPRGATNEKLFF
V gene: TRBV6-4; clone size: .; D gene: .; CDR3 length: 15; J gene: TRBJ2-1; CDR3 DNA: TGTGCCAGTTCTACCGGGACTCGCTCCTACAATGAGCAGTTCTTC; CDR3 protein: CASSTGTRSYNEQFF
V gene: TRBV7-2; clone size: .; D gene: .; CDR3 length: 14; J gene: TRBJ2-7; CDR3 DNA: TGTGCCAGCAGCTTAGACCCAGGGGCCTACGAGCAGTACTTC; CDR3 protein: CASSLDPGAYEQYF
V gene: TRBV29-1; clone size: .; D gene: .; CDR3 length: 12; J gene: TRBJ2-5; CDR3 DNA: TGCAGCGTTTTCCCGACAGGAGAGACCCAGTACTTC; CDR3 protein: CSVFPTGETQYF
V gene: TRBV4-3; clone size: .; D gene: .; CDR3 length: 17; J gene: TRBJ2-2; CDR3 DNA: TGCGCCAGCAGCCTTTGGAGTCTCAGAAAAGGGACCGGGGAGCTGTTTTTT; CDR3 protein: CASSLWSLRKGTGELFF